Following are 12 T cell receptor beta chains from one sample sequenced in a study of T cell responses to AZD1222 COVID-19 vaccine (dated by TCRdb to about 2021). What the time point label conveys for this sample: about 28 days (+/-7) after the second vaccine dose. Library creation used the immunoSEQ multiplex PCR assay. The table was pulled from immuneACCESS by TCRdb, which kept in-frame rearrangements only. Such tables lose some clones; where checked, under half of the loss comes from unresolved V genes, and the rest has no known cause. The sample yields 70,000 or so clones; less than 85% were counted once. The top ten clonotypes cover about 23% of the sample. The sequenced sample was peripheral blood, obtained 28 days after the second AZD1222 dose. These receptor sequences come from an adult who received the AZD1222 COVID-19 vaccine.

The CDR3 sequence is CASSAIASGSRFEQFF. The CDR3 nucleotides read TGTGCCAGCAGCGCGATAGCCAGCGGGAGTCGGTTTGAGCAGTTCTTC. V is TRBV11-2 and J is TRBJ2-1; 8 nucleotides align to TRBD2. V lost 5 bases to trimming and J lost 9 bases; unmatched junction nucleotides: 15. The germline CDR1 and CDR2 sequences are SGHAT and FQNNGV. There are 16 residues in the CDR3.

V usage is TRBV18 and J usage is TRBJ2-7; D perhaps matches TRBD1 (5 bases). Germline values: CDR1 KGHSH, CDR2 LQKENI. This CDR3 has 12 amino acids. V lost 3 bases to trimming and J lost 5 bases, with 8 bases between them. This chain's CDR3 is CASSPSTDEQYF. The CDR3, as DNA: TGTGCCAGCTCACCCTCGACAGACGAGCAGTACTTC.

The chain is built from TRBV6-2 or TRBV6-3 and TRBJ2-1; 10 bases are a match to TRBD2. The CDR3 spans 18 residues. With V trimmed by 4 bases and J by 5 bases, 14 bases remained unmatched. Germline V gene sequence: CDR1 MNHEY, CDR2 SVGEGT. CDR3 region: CASSFQPLSGGAHNEQFF. The CDR3 DNA is TGTGCCAGCAGTTTCCAACCCCTAAGCGGGGGGGCGCACAATGAGCAGTTCTTC.

This sequence joins TRBV6-5 and TRBJ1-2; perhaps TRBD1 as D (6 bases). Germline CDR1 is MNHEY and CDR2 is SVGAGI. Between the trimmed V and J ends, which lost 7 bases and 6 bases, there was a span of 12 bases. CDR3 size: 12 residues. This CDR3 is CASTQGRDGYTF. CDR3 sequence (DNA): TGTGCCAGCACCCAGGGGCGGGATGGCTACACCTTC.

The chain recombines TRBV7-9 with TRBJ2-5; perhaps D is TRBD1 or TRBD2 (5 bases each). The V gene lost 4 bases and the J gene lost 1 base, with 10 bases spanning the gap. Germline V lookup: CDR1 SEHNR, CDR2 FQNEAQ (reference sequence). The CDR3 length is 14 residues. The CDR3 DNA reads TGTGCCAGCAGCTCCGGGACCACCCAAGAGACCCAGTACTTC. It is translated as CASSSGTTQETQYF.

The gene calls are TRBV11-2 and TRBJ2-3; 13 bases map to TRBD2. This CDR3 has 17 amino acids. Germline V gene sequence: CDR1 SGHAT, CDR2 FQNNGV. V lost 1 base and J lost 3; bases outside the gene matches: 4. CDR3 bases: TGTGCCAGCAGCTTAGTAATGGGACTAGCGGGAACAGATACGCAGTATTTT. This sequence encodes CASSLVMGLAGTDTQYF.

With regard to this clone: This likely came from a read error, as a far larger clone is one base away. This chain uses TRBV5-4 with TRBJ2-7, with no clear D. The CDR3 is 11 residues long. V was cut by 1 base and J by 4 bases, with 3 bases left in between. CDR1 SGHNT and CDR2 YYREEE come from the germline V gene (reference sequence). The CDR3 DNA is TGTGCCAGCAGCTTGAATTACGAGCAGTACTTC. It is translated as CASSLNYEQYF. Based on the CDR3 plus reference TRBV5-4 and TRBJ2-7, the full variable domain is ETGVTQSPTHLIKTRGQQVTLRCSSQSGHNTVSWYQQALGQGPQFIFQYYREEENGRGNFPPRFSGLQFPNYSSELNVNALELDDSALYLCASSLNYEQYFGPGTRLTVT.

With regard to this clone: A read error may produce the germline difference seen at one junction end. The chain combines TRBV19 with TRBJ2-1, with D hard to call. The CDR3 spans 13 residues. The germline V gene encodes CDR1 LNHDA and CDR2 SQIVND (reference sequence). As DNA, the CDR3 is TGTGCCAGTAGTATCCGGCGATACAATGAGCAATTCTTC. Translation gives CASSIRRYNEQFF.

Written as DNA, the CDR3 is TGTGCCAGCAGCCAAGATATAGTAGCAGCTCCCAGCGGGGACACCGGGGAGCTGTTTTTT. Its translation: CASSQDIVAAPSGDTGELFF. V gene TRBV3-1 (or the pseudogene TRBV3-2) combines with J gene TRBJ2-2; TRBD2 matches 7 bases. The CDR3 covers 20 residues. V was pared by 0 bases and J by 3 bases, with 16 bases of the junction left unmatched. In germline, CDR1 is LGHDT, CDR2 YNNKEL (reference sequence).

V gene TRBV27 combines with J gene TRBJ2-7; 8 bases map to TRBD1. The CDR3 runs to 16 residues. Germline loops: CDR1 MNHEY, CDR2 SMNVEV (reference sequence). The trim removed 5 bases at V and 9 bases at J, leaving 18 bases unmatched. The CDR3 DNA reads as TGTGCCAGCAGTCCCCCATCGGACAGGGCCTCTAATGGGCAGTACTTC. It encodes CASSPPSDRASNGQYF.

J is TRBJ2-7 and V is TRBV6-5; 10 bases fit TRBD1. The germline V gene has CDR1 MNHEY and CDR2 SVGAGI. V lost 6 bases to trimming and J lost 5 bases; unmatched junction nucleotides: 10. The CDR3 sequence is 15 residues long. CDR3 nucleotide sequence: TGTGCCAGCAGAAAGAGACAGGGGGCTAAGAACGAGCAGTACTTC. Translating gives CASRKRQGAKNEQYF.

The chain is built from TRBV20-1 and TRBJ2-1; 10 nucleotides agree with TRBD2. CDR3 length equals 13 residues. The V and J ends lost 3 bases and 9 bases, in that order; junction bases with no gene match: 5. Germline CDR1 reads DFQATT; CDR2 reads SNEGSKA (reference sequence). CDR3 region: CSASLAGVREQFF. CDR3 DNA sequence: TGCAGTGCTAGTCTAGCGGGAGTCCGTGAGCAGTTCTTC.